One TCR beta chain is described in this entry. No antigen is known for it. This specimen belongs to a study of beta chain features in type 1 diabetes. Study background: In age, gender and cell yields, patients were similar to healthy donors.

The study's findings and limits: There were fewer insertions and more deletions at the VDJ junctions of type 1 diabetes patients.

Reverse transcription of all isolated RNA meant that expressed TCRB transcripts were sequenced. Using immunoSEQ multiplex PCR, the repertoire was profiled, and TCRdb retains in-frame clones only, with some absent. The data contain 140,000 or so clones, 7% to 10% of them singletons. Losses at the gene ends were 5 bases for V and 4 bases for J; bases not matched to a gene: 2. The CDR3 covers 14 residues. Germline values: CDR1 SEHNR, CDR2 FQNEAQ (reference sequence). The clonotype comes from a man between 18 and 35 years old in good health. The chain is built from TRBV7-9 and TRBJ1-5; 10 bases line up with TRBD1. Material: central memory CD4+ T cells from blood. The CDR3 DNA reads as TGTGCCAGCAGCAGGGGACAGGGGAATCAGCCCCAGCATTTT. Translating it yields CASSRGQGNQPQHF.